This T cell receptor beta chain was observed in a study of CD8+CD57+ T cells in acquired aplastic anemia. This CDR3 is built from 15 residues. With 4 bases removed from V and 4 bases from J, the gap between germline ends came to 15 bases. Germline values: CDR1 LNHNV, CDR2 YYDKDF (reference sequence). TCR beta VDJ combinations and CDR3 sequences were profiled from genomic DNA. TCRdb reprocessed the reads with MiXCR, giving one entry per CDR3 protein. The sample has 75,000 to 80,000 distinct CDR3 sequences; about 70% are singletons. Selection for sequencing was limited to patients who had shown CD8+CD57+ cell expansion by flow cytometry. To note about this clonotype: Its antigen is still unknown.

Study results and limitations: CD8+ Simpson's diversity showed no significant patient-control difference.

This chain uses TRBV15 with TRBJ2-3, with D tentatively TRBD2 (7 bases). The receptor comes from a human donor with aplastic anemia. Sequencing input: sorted CD4+, CD8+, or CD8+CD57+ T cells (not recorded which) from PBMCs. The CDR3 nucleotides read TGTGCCACCAGCAAGGACGGGGGGCTGGCAGATACGCAGTATTTT. Translated, it gives CATSKDGGLADTQYF.